A selection of T cell receptor beta chains follows, all from one sample in a study of response to subunit inactivated influenza vaccine. TCRdb re-called the RT-PCR reads through MiXCR, storing one row per CDR3 protein. The sample yields about 570,000 distinct CDR3 sequences, approximately 10% seen once. The source was PBMCs from blood, collected on the day of vaccination. These receptor sequences come from a man aged 50 to 60 who received an inactivated influenza vaccine. CDR3s include the opening cysteine and the closing phenylalanine or tryptophan. Fields, in order: CDR3 DNA, CDR3 protein, J gene, V gene, CDR3 length, D gene, clone size. The D gene is left open where the match is weak. Clone size is not always given. Where it is, it says once, few, many or a class for expanded clones.

cdr3_nt: TGTGCCAGCAGTTCATCCGGGGCTAGGTATGAGCAGTTCTTC
cdr3_aa: CASSSSGARYEQFF
j_call: TRBJ2-1
v_call: TRBV27
cdr3_length: 14
d_call: NA
clone_size: NA

cdr3_nt: TGTGCCAGCAGCTTTCGCGGGGAGGGGGAGACCCAGTACTTC
cdr3_aa: CASSFRGEGETQYF
j_call: TRBJ2-5
v_call: TRBV13
cdr3_length: 14
d_call: TRBD2
clone_size: medium-sized

cdr3_nt: TGCGCCAGCAGCGCCAATTTCTACGAGCAGTACTTC
cdr3_aa: CASSANFYEQYF
j_call: TRBJ2-7
v_call: TRBV5-1
cdr3_length: 12
d_call: NA
clone_size: NA

cdr3_nt: TGTGCCAGCAGTTCCCCAGACAAGCTCCAGCATTTT
cdr3_aa: CASSSPDKLQHF
j_call: TRBJ1-5
v_call: TRBV6-5
cdr3_length: 12
d_call: NA
clone_size: NA

cdr3_nt: TGCGCCAGAGAGGGTAAAAGCACAGATACGCAGTATTTT
cdr3_aa: CAREGKSTDTQYF
j_call: TRBJ2-3
v_call: TRBV5-1
cdr3_length: 13
d_call: NA
clone_size: NA

cdr3_nt: TGTGCCAGCAGATACAGGGACCTCTACGAGCAGTACTTC
cdr3_aa: CASRYRDLYEQYF
j_call: TRBJ2-7
v_call: TRBV6-2/TRBV6-3
cdr3_length: 13
d_call: NA
clone_size: NA

cdr3_nt: TGCGCCAGCAGGGGACTAGCGGGAGCCCTCTACAATGAGCAGTTCTTC
cdr3_aa: CASRGLAGALYNEQFF
j_call: TRBJ2-1
v_call: TRBV5-1
cdr3_length: 16
d_call: TRBD2
clone_size: few

cdr3_nt: TGTGCCAGCAGCGGGACTAGCGGCTGGGCCAAAAACATTCAGTACTTC
cdr3_aa: CASSGTSGWAKNIQYF
j_call: TRBJ2-4
v_call: TRBV12-3/TRBV12-4
cdr3_length: 16
d_call: TRBD2
clone_size: few

cdr3_nt: TGTGCCCTAACGAAGGGGGACTCGAACACCGGGGAGCTGTTTTTT
cdr3_aa: CALTKGDSNTGELFF
j_call: TRBJ2-2
v_call: TRBV10-3
cdr3_length: 15
d_call: NA
clone_size: NA

cdr3_nt: TGTGCCAGCAGCCTCCGGGACACGGGGAACACTGAAGCTTTCTTT
cdr3_aa: CASSLRDTGNTEAFF
j_call: TRBJ1-1
v_call: TRBV3-1
cdr3_length: 15
d_call: NA
clone_size: NA

cdr3_nt: TGTGCCAGCAGCCACCCGGGACGGACCTATGGCTACACCTTC
cdr3_aa: CASSHPGRTYGYTF
j_call: TRBJ1-2
v_call: TRBV3-1
cdr3_length: 14
d_call: NA
clone_size: few

cdr3_nt: TGCGCCAGCAGCCTAGCCGGGGAGAGACCCGCTTACTCCTACGAGCAGTACTTC
cdr3_aa: CASSLAGERPAYSYEQYF
j_call: TRBJ2-7
v_call: TRBV5-1
cdr3_length: 18
d_call: NA
clone_size: NA

cdr3_nt: TGTGCCAGCAGCTTGGCCTACGGGACCCAGTACTTC
cdr3_aa: CASSLAYGTQYF
j_call: TRBJ2-5
v_call: TRBV5-5
cdr3_length: 12
d_call: NA
clone_size: few

cdr3_nt: TGCGCCAGCAGCCATTGGACTAGCGGGAGAGCTGAGCAGTTCTTC
cdr3_aa: CASSHWTSGRAEQFF
j_call: TRBJ2-1
v_call: TRBV4-3
cdr3_length: 15
d_call: TRBD2
clone_size: NA

cdr3_nt: TGTGCCAGCAGCTTAGTTGGGGGTTTGGGGGGCACTGAAGCTTTCTTT
cdr3_aa: CASSLVGGLGGTEAFF
j_call: TRBJ1-1
v_call: TRBV7-2
cdr3_length: 16
d_call: NA
clone_size: many

cdr3_nt: TGTGCCAGCAGTCACCGAGGACAGGACTCAGATACGCAGTATTTT
cdr3_aa: CASSHRGQDSDTQYF
j_call: TRBJ2-3
v_call: TRBV6-5
cdr3_length: 15
d_call: TRBD1
clone_size: NA

cdr3_nt: TGCGCCAGCAAATTTCAGGGGTCAGGCACCGGGGAGCTGTTTTTT
cdr3_aa: CASKFQGSGTGELFF
j_call: TRBJ2-2
v_call: TRBV5-1
cdr3_length: 15
d_call: NA
clone_size: NA

cdr3_nt: TGCAGTGCTCGGGACCAGTTGGGGTATGGCTACACCTTC
cdr3_aa: CSARDQLGYGYTF
j_call: TRBJ1-2
v_call: TRBV20-1
cdr3_length: 13
d_call: NA
clone_size: NA

cdr3_nt: TGCAGTGCTCTTAGGGACCCCCACACCGGGGAGCTGTTTTTT
cdr3_aa: CSALRDPHTGELFF
j_call: TRBJ2-2
v_call: TRBV20-1
cdr3_length: 14
d_call: NA
clone_size: NA

cdr3_nt: TGTGCCACCAGTGAACCAGGGGAAGATGGAAACACCATATATTTT
cdr3_aa: CATSEPGEDGNTIYF
j_call: TRBJ1-3
v_call: TRBV24-1
cdr3_length: 15
d_call: NA
clone_size: many

cdr3_nt: TGTGCCAGCAGCTGGAGGGACGAGCAGTACTTC
cdr3_aa: CASSWRDEQYF
j_call: TRBJ2-7
v_call: TRBV11-1
cdr3_length: 11
d_call: NA
clone_size: NA

cdr3_nt: TGCGCCAGCAGCCCTGGACTAGCGGGGACCCAAGAGACCCAGTACTTC
cdr3_aa: CASSPGLAGTQETQYF
j_call: TRBJ2-5
v_call: TRBV5-1
cdr3_length: 16
d_call: TRBD2
clone_size: many

cdr3_nt: TGTGCCAGCAGTACCCCCGGGACAGGGGGCTTGAACACTGAAGCTTTCTTT
cdr3_aa: CASSTPGTGGLNTEAFF
j_call: TRBJ1-1
v_call: TRBV12-3/TRBV12-4
cdr3_length: 17
d_call: TRBD1
clone_size: few

cdr3_nt: TGTGCCACCAGTGATTTCGGCCAGGGTGAGGAGACCCAGTACTTC
cdr3_aa: CATSDFGQGEETQYF
j_call: TRBJ2-5
v_call: TRBV24-1
cdr3_length: 15
d_call: NA
clone_size: few

cdr3_nt: TGTGCCAGCAGCGCCGACTGGGCTGGAAACACCATATATTTT
cdr3_aa: CASSADWAGNTIYF
j_call: TRBJ1-3
v_call: TRBV5-6
cdr3_length: 14
d_call: NA
clone_size: few

cdr3_nt: TGTGCCAGCAGCCACTCCGGGACAGACCATACCGAGCAGTACTTC
cdr3_aa: CASSHSGTDHTEQYF
j_call: TRBJ2-7
v_call: TRBV4-2
cdr3_length: 15
d_call: TRBD1
clone_size: NA

cdr3_nt: TGTGCCAGCAGCCCATGGTTACAAGAGACCCAGTACTTC
cdr3_aa: CASSPWLQETQYF
j_call: TRBJ2-5
v_call: TRBV7-6
cdr3_length: 13
d_call: NA
clone_size: NA

cdr3_nt: TGTGCCAGCAGCTTAGTATCTAAGTCAGGGGAGCTGTTTTTT
cdr3_aa: CASSLVSKSGELFF
j_call: TRBJ2-2
v_call: TRBV7-2
cdr3_length: 14
d_call: NA
clone_size: NA

cdr3_nt: TGCGCCAGCAGCCAAGGAGCCCTAGCGGGAGTCGCAGATACGCAGTATTTT
cdr3_aa: CASSQGALAGVADTQYF
j_call: TRBJ2-3
v_call: TRBV4-3
cdr3_length: 17
d_call: TRBD2
clone_size: NA

cdr3_nt: TGTGCCAGCAGTTACTCCGGGACAAGCTCCTACGAGCAGTACTTC
cdr3_aa: CASSYSGTSSYEQYF
j_call: TRBJ2-7
v_call: TRBV6-5
cdr3_length: 15
d_call: NA
clone_size: NA

cdr3_nt: TGCGCCAGCAGCTTGGCTGGGGGCGGCTATGGCTACACCTTC
cdr3_aa: CASSLAGGGYGYTF
j_call: TRBJ1-2
v_call: TRBV5-1
cdr3_length: 14
d_call: NA
clone_size: NA

cdr3_nt: TGTGCCACCCGATCCACAGATACGCAGTATTTT
cdr3_aa: CATRSTDTQYF
j_call: TRBJ2-3
v_call: TRBV10-3
cdr3_length: 11
d_call: NA
clone_size: few

cdr3_nt: TGTGCCACCAGCAGACCGAGCACAGATACGCAGTATTTT
cdr3_aa: CATSRPSTDTQYF
j_call: TRBJ2-3
v_call: TRBV15
cdr3_length: 13
d_call: NA
clone_size: few

cdr3_nt: TGTGCCAGCAGTTCCGGGACGGCTGGCCGGGAGCTGTTTTTT
cdr3_aa: CASSSGTAGRELFF
j_call: TRBJ2-2
v_call: TRBV12-3/TRBV12-4
cdr3_length: 14
d_call: NA
clone_size: many

cdr3_nt: TGTGCCAGCAGTTTATCGATCACAGATACGCAGTATTTT
cdr3_aa: CASSLSITDTQYF
j_call: TRBJ2-3
v_call: TRBV27
cdr3_length: 13
d_call: NA
clone_size: few

cdr3_nt: TGTGCCAGCAGTTTGATACGGACGGGCAACACCGGGGAGCTGTTTTTT
cdr3_aa: CASSLIRTGNTGELFF
j_call: TRBJ2-2
v_call: TRBV6-2/TRBV6-3
cdr3_length: 16
d_call: NA
clone_size: few

cdr3_nt: TGCGCCAGCAGCCAAGGGCTTGCTGAAAAACTGTTTTTT
cdr3_aa: CASSQGLAEKLFF
j_call: TRBJ1-4
v_call: TRBV4-3
cdr3_length: 13
d_call: NA
clone_size: NA